The T cell receptor (beta chain) described here comes from a study of tumor and adjacent non-tumor tissue in lung cancer. Study background: Histology: eleven to twelve adenocarcinoma, a couple of squamous cell carcinoma, 1 small cell lung cancer. Patients were aged about 30 to 80, about ten men and 5 women, stage I to III. Study-level findings and limits: Normal lung showed higher cumulative top 100 clone frequency than tumor.

RNA was extracted from bulk tissue without any cell sorting. The normal lung tissue was taken more than 3 cm from the tumor edge. Of note for this clonotype: Its antigen remains unknown.

A modified ARM-PCR protocol with three rounds of nested PCR amplified TCRbeta. A single record per CDR3 protein comes from TCRdb applying MiXCR to the multiplex PCR reads. Found here are approximately 120,000 distinct CDR3 sequences, 62% of them singletons; the top ten hold around 17%. This receptor was taken from a man in his 60s with non-small cell lung cancer. The sample taken for sequencing was distant non-tumor lung tissue.

CDR3 sequence (DNA): TGTGCCAGCAGCCTGACAGGTAATGACAAAAACATTCAGTACTTC. Protein product: CASSLTGNDKNIQYF. The chain is built from TRBV5-4 and TRBJ2-4; tentative D call: TRBD1 (6 bases). This CDR3 is 15 amino acids long. V lost 4 bases, J lost 3 bases, and 14 bases lay in between. The V gene's germline CDR1 is SGHNT and CDR2 YYREEE (reference sequence).